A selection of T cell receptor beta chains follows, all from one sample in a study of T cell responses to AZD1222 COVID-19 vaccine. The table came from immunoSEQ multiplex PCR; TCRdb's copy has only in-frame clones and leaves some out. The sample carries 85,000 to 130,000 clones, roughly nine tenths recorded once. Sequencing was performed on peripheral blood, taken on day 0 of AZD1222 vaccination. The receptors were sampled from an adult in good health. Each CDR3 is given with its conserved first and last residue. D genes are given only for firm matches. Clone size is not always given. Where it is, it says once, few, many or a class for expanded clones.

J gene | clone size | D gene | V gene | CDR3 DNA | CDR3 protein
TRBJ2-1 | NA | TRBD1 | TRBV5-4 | TGTGCCAGCAGCTTGGGCGCAGGGGGCCACTCCTACAATGAGCAGTTCTTC | CASSLGAGGHSYNEQFF
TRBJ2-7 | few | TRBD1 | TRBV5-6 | TGTGCCAGCAGATCCGGGACAGGGCCTTTCAACGAGCAGTACTTC | CASRSGTGPFNEQYF
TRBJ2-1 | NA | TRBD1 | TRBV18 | TGTGCCAGCTCACCGGACAGGGGTAAAGGACTAGGGGGCAATGAGCAGTTCTTC | CASSPDRGKGLGGNEQFF
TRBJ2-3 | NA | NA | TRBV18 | TGTGCCAGCTCACAGAGGCGGCCTAGCGCGGCAGATACGCAGTATTTT | CASSQRRPSAADTQYF
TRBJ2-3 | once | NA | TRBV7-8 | TGTGCCAGCAGCTTAGCGGGGGCAGATACGCAGTATTTT | CASSLAGADTQYF
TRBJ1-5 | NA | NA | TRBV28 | TGTGCCAGCACCCAGAACAATCAGCCCCAGCATTTT | CASTQNNQPQHF
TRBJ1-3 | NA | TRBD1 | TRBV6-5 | TGTGCCAGCAGTTACTCCAGGGGGCCTGGAAACACCATATATTTT | CASSYSRGPGNTIYF
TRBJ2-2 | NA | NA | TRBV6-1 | TGTGCCAGCAGTGGGCCCCCCCGATTTCGCTCGAACACCGGGGAGCTGTTTTTT | CASSGPPRFRSNTGELFF
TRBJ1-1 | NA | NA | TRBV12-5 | TGTGCTAGTGGTCGGGACCGAGGCACTGAAGCTTTCTTT | CASGRDRGTEAFF
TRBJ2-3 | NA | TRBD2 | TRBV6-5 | TGTGCCAGCAGGAGCGGGGGAAGCACAGATACGCAGTATTTT | CASRSGGSTDTQYF
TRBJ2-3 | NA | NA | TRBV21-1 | TGTGCCAGCAGCAAAATGGGTGTGATGACAATTAACGGCGCAGATACGCAGTATTTT | CASSKMGVMTINGADTQYF
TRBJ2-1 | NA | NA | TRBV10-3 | TGTGCCATCGCGATCGAGTCCTACAATGAGCAGTTCTTC | CAIAIESYNEQFF
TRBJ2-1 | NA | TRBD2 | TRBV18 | TGTGCCAGCTCACCAATTAGCGGGGGGGCCTACAATGAGCAGTTCTTC | CASSPISGGAYNEQFF
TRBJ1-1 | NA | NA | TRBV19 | TGTGCCAGTAGTGCCGGGGGGCAGTACACTGAAGCTTTCTTT | CASSAGGQYTEAFF
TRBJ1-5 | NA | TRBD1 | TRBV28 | TGTGCCAGCAGCCTAATGGGACAGGGAGTACATCAGCCCCAGCATTTT | CASSLMGQGVHQPQHF
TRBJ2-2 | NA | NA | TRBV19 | TGTGCCAGTAGTATAGAGGGGACCGGGGAGCTGTTTTTT | CASSIEGTGELFF
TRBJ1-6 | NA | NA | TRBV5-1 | TGCGCCAGCAGCGTGGGACCTTCCACCAATAATTCACCCCTCCACTTT | CASSVGPSTNNSPLHF
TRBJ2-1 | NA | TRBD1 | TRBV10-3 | TGTGCCATCAGTGCGAGAGGACAGGCCGGGTACAATGAGCAGTTCTTC | CAISARGQAGYNEQFF
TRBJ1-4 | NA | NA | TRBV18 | TGTGCCAGCACGCTGTCACACGAAACTAATGAAAAACTGTTTTTT | CASTLSHETNEKLFF
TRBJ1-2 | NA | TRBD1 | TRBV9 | TGTGCCAGCAACCAGGGACAGGGGATCGGCTACACCTTC | CASNQGQGIGYTF
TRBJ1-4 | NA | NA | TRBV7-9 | TGTGCCAGCAGCTTGGAGGGGCGACGGGAAAAACTGTTTTTT | CASSLEGRREKLFF
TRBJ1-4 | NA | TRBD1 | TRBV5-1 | TGCGCCAGCAGCTTAGGGACAGACGTCCCTAGGGAAAAACTGTTTTTT | CASSLGTDVPREKLFF
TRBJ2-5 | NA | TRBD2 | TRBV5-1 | TGCGCCAGCAGCTTGGGAGCGGGAGGGCCTGAGACCCAGTACTTC | CASSLGAGGPETQYF
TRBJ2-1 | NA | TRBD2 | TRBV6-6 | TGTGCCAGCAGTCCGCCGGGACTAGCGGGATCCAAGCAGTTCTTC | CASSPPGLAGSKQFF
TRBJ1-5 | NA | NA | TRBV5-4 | TGTGCCAGCAGCTTGGGATCGGGAAATCAGCCCCAGCATTTT | CASSLGSGNQPQHF
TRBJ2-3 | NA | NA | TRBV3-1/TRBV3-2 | TGTGCCAGCAGCCAGGAGGGTTTCACAGATACGCAGTATTTT | CASSQEGFTDTQYF
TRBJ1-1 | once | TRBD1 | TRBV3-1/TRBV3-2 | TGTGCCAGCAGCCCGACACCGGGACAGGGGGCGGGGGAAGGTGGGAACACTGAAGCTTTCTTT | CASSPTPGQGAGEGGNTEAFF
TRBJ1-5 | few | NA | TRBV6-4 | TGTGCCAGCAGTGACTTCATACCGAATCAGCCCCAGCATTTT | CASSDFIPNQPQHF
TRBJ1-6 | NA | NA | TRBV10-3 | TGTGCCACCTCAGGGGATGAGAATTCACCCCTCCACTTT | CATSGDENSPLHF
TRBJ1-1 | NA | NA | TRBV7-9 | TGTGCCAGCAGCTTCCGGGGCGGGGATGAAGCTTTCTTT | CASSFRGGDEAFF
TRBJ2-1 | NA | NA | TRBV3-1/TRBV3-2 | TGTGCCAGCAGCCACGCCCTCGGGGACAATGAGCAGTTCTTC | CASSHALGDNEQFF
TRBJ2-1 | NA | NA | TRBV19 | TGTGCCAGTAGTATCGGACAGCCCTACAATGAGCAGTTCTTC | CASSIGQPYNEQFF
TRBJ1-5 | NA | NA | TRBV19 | TGTGCCAGTAGACCCCAGGGTGGACGCAATCAGCCCCAGCATTTT | CASRPQGGRNQPQHF
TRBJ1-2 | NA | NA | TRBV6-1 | TGTGCCAGCAGTGAAGCGGTTCGGTGGGTCGACTATGGCTACACCTTC | CASSEAVRWVDYGYTF
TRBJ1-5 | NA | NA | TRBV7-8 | TGTGCCAGCAGCTTAGCGAACGGGGTGGTAGATCAGCCCCAGCATTTT | CASSLANGVVDQPQHF
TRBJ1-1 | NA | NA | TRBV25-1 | TGTGCCAGCATAGGGGCAGGGCGGACTGAAGCTTTCTTT | CASIGAGRTEAFF
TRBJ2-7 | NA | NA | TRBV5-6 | TGTGCCAGCAGCTTGGGGGCAGGGGATTACTCTTACGAGCAGTACTTC | CASSLGAGDYSYEQYF
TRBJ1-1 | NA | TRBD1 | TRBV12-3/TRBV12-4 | TGTGCCATTACAGGGGGGCCCCCGGGAGCTTTCTTT | CAITGGPPGAFF
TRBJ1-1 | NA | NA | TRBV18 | TGTGCCAGCTCACCTAAGGGACCAGACCCCATGAACACTGAAGCTTTCTTT | CASSPKGPDPMNTEAFF
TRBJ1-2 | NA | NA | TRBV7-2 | TGTGCCAGCAGAGACCGGGACTTCTATGGCTACACCTTC | CASRDRDFYGYTF
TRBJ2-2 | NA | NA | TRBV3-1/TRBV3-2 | TGTGCCAGCAGCCAAAACACCGGGGAGCTGTTTTTT | CASSQNTGELFF
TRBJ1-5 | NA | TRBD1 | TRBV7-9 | TGTGCCAGCAGCTTGGGGGACAGGGGATGGGATCAGCCCCAGCATTTT | CASSLGDRGWDQPQHF
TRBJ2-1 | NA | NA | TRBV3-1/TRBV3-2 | TGTGCCAGCAGCAACCGGGAGCTGTTCGGCGAGCAGTTCTTC | CASSNRELFGEQFF
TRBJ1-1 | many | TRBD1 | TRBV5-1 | TGCGCCAGCAGCTCGGGACAGGGGGCGATCGCTGAAGCTTTCTTT | CASSSGQGAIAEAFF
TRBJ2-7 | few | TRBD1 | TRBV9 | TGTGCCAGCAGCATGACTCCGGGACAGGACACGAGCTACGAGCAGTACTTC | CASSMTPGQDTSYEQYF
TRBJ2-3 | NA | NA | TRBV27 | TGTGCCAGCAGTTTAGGAGTCATCCCAGATACGCAGTATTTT | CASSLGVIPDTQYF
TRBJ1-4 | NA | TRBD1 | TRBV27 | TGTGCCAGCAGTTTATTTAACCCGACAGGGGATTCAACTAATGAAAAACTGTTTTTT | CASSLFNPTGDSTNEKLFF
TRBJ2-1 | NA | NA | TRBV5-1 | TGCGCCAGCAGCTTGATGTCTGGCAACTACAATGAGCAGTTCTTC | CASSLMSGNYNEQFF
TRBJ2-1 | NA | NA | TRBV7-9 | TGTGCCAGCAGCCAGTCGGGACTGTCAAACAATGAGCAGTTCTTC | CASSQSGLSNNEQFF